This TCR beta chain was captured by sequencing in a study of cytomegalovirus exposure and HLA in healthy donors. PCR involved 60 Vbeta and 13 Jbeta primers. Sequencing used immunoSEQ multiplex PCR; TCRdb keeps in-frame clones, though not all of them. In the table there are 250,000 or so clones, about nine tenths of which are singletons. Broader study findings: As a later analysis showed, a missense DCLRE1C variant was linked to trimming of TCR beta V- and J-genes. A likely sequencing artifact accounted for one observed cluster of highly shared sequence variants. Most of the CMV-associated TCR beta chains (in a later analysis) appeared to be HLA-restricted. Fewer N-insertions (relative to the approximately 670-donor mean) were reportedly seen in an Asian-associated ancestry cluster in a later analysis.

Turning to this clone: Its antigen is currently unknown.

Specimen: PBMCs. The receptor was derived from a girl aged 2 to 10 in good health and CMV-seronegative.

CDR3 loop: CASSLSGGLIDRNTEAFF. The CDR3 bases are TGTGCCAGCAGCTTATCCGGGGGACTTATTGACCGGAACACTGAAGCTTTCTTT. The chain is built from TRBV7-8 and TRBJ1-1; tentatively, D is TRBD1 (5 bases). Trimming cost V 2 bases and J 1 base, with 20 bases left between them. The CDR3 contains 18 residues. Germline assignment: CDR1 SGHVS and CDR2 FQNEAQ.